Listed below are T cell receptor beta chains from one sample, sequenced in a study of blood T cell repertoires in COVID-19. Assay used: immunoSEQ multiplex PCR; TCRdb lists only in-frame clones, some missing. The repertoire has around 300,000 clones, around 86% of them found once; the top ten carry 3%. Sequences were obtained from peripheral blood. The receptors stem from a woman aged 25 to 39 with active or convalescent COVID-19. Each CDR3 is given with its conserved first and last residue. A D gene is named only where the DNA matches it firmly. Rows give clone size only sometimes, using once, few, many, or a class for an expanded clone.

v_gene	j_gene	abundance	d_gene	CDR3nt	CDR3aa
TRBV6-2/TRBV6-3	TRBJ1-2	once	NA	TGTGCCAGCAGTTACGGTGAGGGCAGCTATGGCTACACCTTC	CASSYGEGSYGYTF
TRBV7-2	TRBJ2-1	NA	NA	TGTGCCAGCAGCTTAGCGGTCAGGGGTAGCTCCTACAATGAGCAGTTCTTC	CASSLAVRGSSYNEQFF
TRBV7-9	TRBJ2-2	NA	NA	TGTGCCAGCAGCTTAGGTGGAGGGGTAAACACCGGGGAGCTGTTTTTT	CASSLGGGVNTGELFF
TRBV27	TRBJ2-1	NA	TRBD1	TGTGCCAGCAGGTGGACAGGGACCTACAATGAGCAGTTCTTC	CASRWTGTYNEQFF
TRBV7-2	TRBJ2-7	NA	TRBD1	TGTGCCAGCAGCTTAGTAGGGACAGGGGTCTACGAGCAGTACTTC	CASSLVGTGVYEQYF
TRBV2	TRBJ2-7	NA	NA	TGTGCCAGCAGTGAAGGGAGATACGAGCAGTACTTC	CASSEGRYEQYF
TRBV14	TRBJ2-5	NA	TRBD1	TGTGCCAGCAGCCATTGGGGACAGGGGGCGAGGGAGACCCAGTACTTC	CASSHWGQGARETQYF
TRBV7-9	TRBJ1-1	NA	NA	TGTGCCAGCCGATCTGCGGGGAACACTGAAGCTTTCTTT	CASRSAGNTEAFF
TRBV6-2/TRBV6-3	TRBJ2-7	NA	NA	TGTGCCAGCAGTTATAATACAGGGCGGCGGTACTTC	CASSYNTGRRYF
TRBV9	TRBJ2-7	NA	NA	TGTGCCAGCAGCGTAGCTACGACTTCCTACGAGCAGTACTTC	CASSVATTSYEQYF
TRBV7-2	TRBJ1-2	NA	TRBD1	TGTGCCAGCAGCGGGGGACAGTTCTATGGCTACACCTTC	CASSGGQFYGYTF
TRBV28	TRBJ1-2	NA	NA	TGTGCCAGCAGTCCTTTTGGGGACTCTAACTATGGCTACACCTTC	CASSPFGDSNYGYTF
TRBV24-1	TRBJ2-3	once	NA	TGTGCCACCAGTGATTGGAGGGGGGGACGCACAGATACGCAGTATTTT	CATSDWRGGRTDTQYF